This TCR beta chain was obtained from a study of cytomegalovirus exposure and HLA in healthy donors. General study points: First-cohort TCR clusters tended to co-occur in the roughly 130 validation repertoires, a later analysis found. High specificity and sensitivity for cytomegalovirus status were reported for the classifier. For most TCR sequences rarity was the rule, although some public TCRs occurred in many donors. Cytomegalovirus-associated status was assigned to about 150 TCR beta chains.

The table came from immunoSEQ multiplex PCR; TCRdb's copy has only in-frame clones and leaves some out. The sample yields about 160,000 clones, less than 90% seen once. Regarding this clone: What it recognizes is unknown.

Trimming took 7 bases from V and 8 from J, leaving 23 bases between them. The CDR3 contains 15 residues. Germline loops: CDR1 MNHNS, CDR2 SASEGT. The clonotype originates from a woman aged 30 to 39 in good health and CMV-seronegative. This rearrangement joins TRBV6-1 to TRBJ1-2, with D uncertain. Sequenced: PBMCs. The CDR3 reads CASIDSSVGMWGYTF. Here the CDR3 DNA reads TGTGCCAGCATAGATAGCTCGGTTGGGATGTGGGGCTACACCTTC.